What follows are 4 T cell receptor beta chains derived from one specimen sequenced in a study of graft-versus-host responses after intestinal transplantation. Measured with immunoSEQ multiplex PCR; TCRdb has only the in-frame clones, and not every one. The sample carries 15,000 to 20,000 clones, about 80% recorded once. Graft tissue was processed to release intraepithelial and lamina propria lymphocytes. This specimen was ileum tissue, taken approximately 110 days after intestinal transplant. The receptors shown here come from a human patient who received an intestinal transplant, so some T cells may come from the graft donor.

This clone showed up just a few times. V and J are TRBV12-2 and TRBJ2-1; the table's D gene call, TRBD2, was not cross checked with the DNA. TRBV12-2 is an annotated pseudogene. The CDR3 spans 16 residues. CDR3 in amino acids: CASRLAGGGAGNEQFF. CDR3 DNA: TGTGCAAGTCGCTTAGCAGGGGGAGGGGCGGGGAATGAGCAGTTCTTC.

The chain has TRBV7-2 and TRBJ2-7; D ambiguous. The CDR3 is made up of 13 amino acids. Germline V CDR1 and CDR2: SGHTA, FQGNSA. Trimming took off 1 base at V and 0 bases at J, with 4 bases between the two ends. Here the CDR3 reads CASSLDSSYEQYF. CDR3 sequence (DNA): TGTGCCAGCAGCTTAGACAGCTCCTACGAGCAGTACTTC.

CDR3 bases: TGCGCCAGCAGCTTGGCCGGGACAGGGTATTCCGAGCAGTACTTC. Its translation is CASSLAGTGYSEQYF. The chain has TRBV5-1 and TRBJ2-7, with 9 bases aligning to TRBD1. Germline V CDR1 and CDR2: SGHRS, YFSETQ. Germline trimming cut 0 bases from V and 6 bases from J; bases unmatched to any gene: 7. This CDR3 is 15 amino acids long.

CDR3 region: CASSPRTDSNQPQHF. CDR3 coding DNA: TGTGCCAGCAGTCCCCGAACAGACTCAAATCAGCCCCAGCATTTT. This chain links TRBV6-5 with TRBJ1-5; D gene ambiguous. The CDR3 spans 15 residues. Between the trimmed V and J ends, which lost 5 bases and 4 bases, there was a span of 15 bases. Germline CDR1 reads MNHEY; CDR2 reads SVGAGI.